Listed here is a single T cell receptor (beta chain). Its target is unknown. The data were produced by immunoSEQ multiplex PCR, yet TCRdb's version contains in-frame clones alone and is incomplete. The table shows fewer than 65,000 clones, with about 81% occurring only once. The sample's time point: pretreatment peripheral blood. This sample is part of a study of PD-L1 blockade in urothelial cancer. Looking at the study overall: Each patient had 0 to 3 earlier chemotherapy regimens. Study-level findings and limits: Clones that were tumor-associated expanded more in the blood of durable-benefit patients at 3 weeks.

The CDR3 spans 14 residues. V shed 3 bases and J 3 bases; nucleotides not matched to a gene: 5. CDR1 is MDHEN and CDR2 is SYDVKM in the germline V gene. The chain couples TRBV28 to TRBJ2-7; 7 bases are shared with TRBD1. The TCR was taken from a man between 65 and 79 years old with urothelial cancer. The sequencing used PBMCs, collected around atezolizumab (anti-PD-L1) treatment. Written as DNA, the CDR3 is TGTGCCAGCAGTTTGGAGGACAGGTTCTACGAGCAGTACTTC. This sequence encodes CASSLEDRFYEQYF.